This TCR beta chain was observed in a study of T cell responses to AZD1222 COVID-19 vaccine. Only in-frame clones appear in the TCRdb table, and some are missing; sequencing was by immunoSEQ multiplex PCR. Among about 140,000 clones listed, around nine tenths were seen once. This CDR3 comprises 12 residues. Germline V CDR1 and CDR2: SGHVS, FQNEAQ. V lost 1 base and J 6 bases, leaving 6 bases between the germline ends. Sample: peripheral blood, taken on day 0 of AZD1222 vaccination. The rearrangement uses TRBV7-8 and TRBJ1-2; tentative D call: TRBD1 (5 bases). The sequence was obtained from an adult in good health. DNA for the CDR3: TGTGCCAGCAGCTTAGTAGGGGATGGCTACACCTTC. It codes for CASSLVGDGYTF.